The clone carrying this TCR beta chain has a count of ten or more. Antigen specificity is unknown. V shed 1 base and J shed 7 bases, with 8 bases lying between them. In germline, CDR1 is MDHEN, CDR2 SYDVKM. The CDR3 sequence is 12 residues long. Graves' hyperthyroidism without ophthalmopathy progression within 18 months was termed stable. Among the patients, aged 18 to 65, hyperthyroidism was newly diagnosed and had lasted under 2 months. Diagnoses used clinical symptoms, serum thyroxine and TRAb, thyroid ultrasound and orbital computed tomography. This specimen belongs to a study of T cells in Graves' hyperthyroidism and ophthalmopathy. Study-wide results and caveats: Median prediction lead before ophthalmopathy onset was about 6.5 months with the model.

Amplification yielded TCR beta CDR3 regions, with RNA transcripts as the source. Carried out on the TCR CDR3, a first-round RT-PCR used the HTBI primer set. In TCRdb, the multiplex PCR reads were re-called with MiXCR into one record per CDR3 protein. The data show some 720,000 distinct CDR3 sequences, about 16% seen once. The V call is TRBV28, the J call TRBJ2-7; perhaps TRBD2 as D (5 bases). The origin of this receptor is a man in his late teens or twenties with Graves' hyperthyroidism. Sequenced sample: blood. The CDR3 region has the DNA TGTGCCAGCAGTTTATTGAGGGCTGAGCAGTACTTC. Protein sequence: CASSLLRAEQYF.